This note documents a single T cell receptor (beta chain) sequence. Its antigen is unknown. The CDR3 totals 12 residues. Germline values: CDR1 MNHEY, CDR2 SVGEGT. This sample is drawn from a study of tumor-infiltrating lymphocytes in primary liver carcinoma. At the level of the study: Samples returned roughly 3.5 to 7.5 million productive TCRbeta reads each. Read depth did not differ significantly between tissue types.

Findings and limits, study-wide: Blood had a significantly lower top-250-clone fraction than tumors did (p = 0.039).

Unsorted bulk tissue, roughly 20-32 mg of it, served as the source for co-extraction of RNA and DNA. Each participant had primary liver carcinoma, and surgical resection was the treatment. Using a constant-region primer together with ProtoScript II reverse transcriptase, TCR beta cDNA was made from approximately 0.55 ug of total RNA. Modified slightly, ARM-PCR produced TCR beta libraries over three nested multiplex PCR rounds. Both of the initial two PCR rounds ran for roughly 10 cycles and employed TRBV1-TRBV30 forward primers alongside a C-beta reverse primer. TCRdb independently ran MiXCR on the multiplex PCR reads; one entry per CDR3 protein. The sample holds about 37,000 distinct CDR3 sequences; about 75% are singletons and the top ten take approximately 35%.

The sequence was collected from a man aged 35 to 55 with primary liver carcinoma and hepatitis B virus infection. The chain carries TRBV6-2 or TRBV6-3 and TRBJ2-1; no firm D call. The sample consisted of tumor-adjacent normal liver tissue. In nucleotides, the CDR3 is TGTAGCAGCAGTTACTCTCTACGTGAGCAGTTCTTC. Encoded protein: CSSSYSLREQFF.